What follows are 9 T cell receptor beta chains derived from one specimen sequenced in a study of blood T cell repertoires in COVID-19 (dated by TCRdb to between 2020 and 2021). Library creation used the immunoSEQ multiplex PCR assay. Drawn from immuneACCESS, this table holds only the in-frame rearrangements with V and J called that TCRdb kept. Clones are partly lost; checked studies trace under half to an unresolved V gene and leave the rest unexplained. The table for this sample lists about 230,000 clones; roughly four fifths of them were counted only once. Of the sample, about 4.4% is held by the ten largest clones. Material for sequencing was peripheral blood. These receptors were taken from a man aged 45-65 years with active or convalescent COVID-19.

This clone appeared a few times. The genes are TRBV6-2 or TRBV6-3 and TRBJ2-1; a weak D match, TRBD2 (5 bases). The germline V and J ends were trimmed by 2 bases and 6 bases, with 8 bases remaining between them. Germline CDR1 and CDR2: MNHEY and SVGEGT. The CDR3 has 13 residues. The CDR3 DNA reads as TGTGCCAGCAGTTACAGGGAGACCAATGAGCAGTTCTTC. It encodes CASSYRETNEQFF.

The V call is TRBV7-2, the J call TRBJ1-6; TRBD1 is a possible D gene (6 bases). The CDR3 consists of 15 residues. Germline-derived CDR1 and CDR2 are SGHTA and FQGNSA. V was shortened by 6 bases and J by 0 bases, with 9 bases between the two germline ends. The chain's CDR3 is CASRVQGSYNSPLHF. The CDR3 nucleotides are TGTGCCAGCAGAGTACAGGGCTCCTATAATTCACCCCTCCACTTT.

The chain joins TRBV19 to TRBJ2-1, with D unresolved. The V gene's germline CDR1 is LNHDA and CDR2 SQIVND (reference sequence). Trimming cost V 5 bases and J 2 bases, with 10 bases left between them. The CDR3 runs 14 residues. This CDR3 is CASSQEKAYNEQFF. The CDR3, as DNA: TGTGCCAGTAGTCAGGAAAAGGCCTACAATGAGCAGTTCTTC.

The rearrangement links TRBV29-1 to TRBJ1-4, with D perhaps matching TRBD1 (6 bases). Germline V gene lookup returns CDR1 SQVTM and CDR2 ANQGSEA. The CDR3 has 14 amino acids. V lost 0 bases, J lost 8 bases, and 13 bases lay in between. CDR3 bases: TGCAGCGTTGAAGAGGGAAGGGGGGGCGAAAAACTGTTTTTT. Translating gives CSVEEGRGGEKLFF.

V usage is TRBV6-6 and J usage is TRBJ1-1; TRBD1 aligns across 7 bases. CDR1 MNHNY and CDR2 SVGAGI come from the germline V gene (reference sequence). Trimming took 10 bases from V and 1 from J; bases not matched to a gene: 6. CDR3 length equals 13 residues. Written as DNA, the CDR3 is TGTGCCATACAGGGGCGGGCGAACACTGAAGCTTTCTTT. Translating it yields CAIQGRANTEAFF.

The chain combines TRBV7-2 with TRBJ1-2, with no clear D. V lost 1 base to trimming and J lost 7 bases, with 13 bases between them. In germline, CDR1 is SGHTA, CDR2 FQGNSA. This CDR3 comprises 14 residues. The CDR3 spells CASSLVAGSRGYTF. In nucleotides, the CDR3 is TGTGCCAGCAGCTTAGTAGCCGGGTCTCGTGGCTACACCTTC.

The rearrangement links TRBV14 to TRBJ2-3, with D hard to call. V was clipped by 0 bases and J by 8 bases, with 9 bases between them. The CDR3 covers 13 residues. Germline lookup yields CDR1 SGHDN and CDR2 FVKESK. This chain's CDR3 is CASSQDIYGTQYF. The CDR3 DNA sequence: TGTGCCAGCAGCCAAGATATTTACGGTACGCAGTATTTT.

The CDR3 sequence: CASSLRVTEAFF. The CDR3 nucleotides read TGTGCCAGCAGCCTGAGGGTCACTGAAGCTTTCTTT. This chain links TRBV6-2 or TRBV6-3 with TRBJ1-1; D call uncertain. V lost 6 bases and J 4 bases, leaving 9 bases between the germline ends. CDR3 length: 12 residues. Per germline, CDR1 MNHEY and CDR2 SVGEGT.

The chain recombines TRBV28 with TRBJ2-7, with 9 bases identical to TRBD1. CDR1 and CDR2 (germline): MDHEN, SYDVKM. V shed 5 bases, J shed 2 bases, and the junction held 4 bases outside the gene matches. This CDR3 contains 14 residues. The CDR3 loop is CASSTGTGPYEQYF. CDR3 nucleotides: TGTGCCAGCAGTACCGGGACAGGGCCCTACGAGCAGTACTTC. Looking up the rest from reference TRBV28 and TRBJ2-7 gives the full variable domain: DVKVTQSSRYLVKRTGEKVFLECVQDMDHENMFWYRQDPGLGLRLIYFSYDVKMKEKGDIPEGYSVSREKKERFSLILESASTNQTSMYLCASSTGTGPYEQYFGPGTRLTVT.